A selection of T cell receptor beta chains follows, all from one sample in a study of beta chain features in type 1 diabetes. Only in-frame clones appear in the TCRdb table, and some are missing; sequencing was by immunoSEQ multiplex PCR. The sample records approximately 340,000 clones, about 16% being singletons. The sequencing sample was made of naive CD4+ T cells from blood. The receptors were sampled from a woman younger than 30 in good health. Both conserved end residues are part of each CDR3. D genes are given only for firm matches. Clone size appears in some rows only: once, few, many, or a class for an expanded clone.

d_call,clone_size,j_call,cdr3_length,v_call,cdr3_aa,cdr3_nt
TRBD2,few,TRBJ2-2,15,TRBV5-4,CASSLGASGAGELFF,TGTGCCAGCAGCTTGGGGGCTAGCGGCGCCGGGGAGCTGTTTTTT
TRBD2,NA,TRBJ2-1,14,TRBV18,CASSRASGDNEQFF,TGTGCCAGCTCACGGGCTAGCGGGGACAATGAGCAGTTCTTC
TRBD1,NA,TRBJ2-7,17,TRBV9,CASSTRGTGRGFDEQYF,TGTGCCAGCAGCACCCGAGGGACAGGGAGAGGGTTCGACGAGCAGTACTTC
TRBD1,NA,TRBJ2-7,15,TRBV30,CAWSYGQGIAFEQYF,TGTGCCTGGAGCTACGGACAGGGGATTGCCTTCGAGCAGTACTTC
NA,few,TRBJ2-1,15,TRBV11-2,CASSLTREPYNEQFF,TGTGCCAGCAGCCTCACAAGGGAGCCCTACAATGAGCAGTTCTTC
TRBD2,NA,TRBJ2-1,15,TRBV7-2,CASSPTSGTFNEQFF,TGTGCCAGCAGTCCGACTAGCGGGACTTTCAATGAGCAGTTCTTC
TRBD2,few,TRBJ2-1,15,TRBV7-2,CASSISGRSYNEQFF,TGTGCCAGCAGCATTAGCGGGAGGAGCTACAATGAGCAGTTCTTC
TRBD2,NA,TRBJ2-3,14,TRBV5-4,CASSFSGSTDTQYF,TGTGCCAGCAGCTTTAGCGGGAGCACAGATACGCAGTATTTT
NA,NA,TRBJ2-7,14,TRBV7-9,CASSLRDRSYEQYF,TGTGCCAGCAGCTTAAGAGACAGATCCTACGAGCAGTACTTC
NA,NA,TRBJ2-5,12,TRBV7-9,CASSYVRETQYF,TGTGCCAGCAGCTACGTCCGGGAGACCCAGTACTTC
NA,few,TRBJ1-2,12,TRBV28,CASSQQGYGYTF,TGTGCCAGCAGCCAGCAGGGCTATGGCTACACCTTC
NA,few,TRBJ1-2,12,TRBV5-6,CASSQTMYGYTF,TGTGCCAGCAGCCAAACTATGTATGGCTACACCTTC
TRBD2,few,TRBJ2-1,18,TRBV5-4,CASSLGTSGSIAYNEQFF,TGTGCCAGCAGCCTAGGGACTAGCGGGAGTATAGCCTACAATGAGCAGTTCTTC
NA,few,TRBJ1-2,13,TRBV28,CASSLPGEYGYTF,TGTGCCAGCAGTTTGCCAGGGGAATATGGCTACACCTTC
TRBD1,few,TRBJ2-4,14,TRBV2,CASRRQGGLDIQYF,TGTGCCAGCCGCAGACAGGGTGGTTTGGACATTCAGTACTTC
NA,once,TRBJ2-3,16,TRBV19,CASSMFRESSTDTQYF,TGTGCCAGTAGTATGTTCCGGGAGTCTAGCACAGATACGCAGTATTTT
NA,NA,TRBJ1-2,14,TRBV30,CAGTPRYGAYGYTF,TGTGCCGGGACCCCCAGATATGGGGCCTATGGCTACACCTTC
NA,few,TRBJ2-1,14,TRBV27,CASSPSRPNNEQFF,TGTGCCAGCAGCCCTAGCAGACCGAACAATGAGCAGTTCTTC
TRBD1,NA,TRBJ1-5,15,TRBV7-9,CASSWDRGPNQPQHF,TGTGCCAGCAGCTGGGACAGGGGCCCGAATCAGCCCCAGCATTTT
NA,few,TRBJ1-2,15,TRBV5-4,CASSLGSSGSVAQTF,TGTGCCAGCAGCTTGGGAAGTTCGGGAAGCGTGGCCCAAACCTTC
NA,NA,TRBJ2-1,14,TRBV11-2,CASSARGGYNEQFF,TGTGCCAGCAGCGCAAGGGGGGGCTACAATGAGCAGTTCTTC
TRBD1,NA,TRBJ2-7,16,TRBV15,CATSRKQGGISYEQYF,TGTGCCACCAGCCGGAAACAGGGGGGCATCTCCTACGAGCAGTACTTC
TRBD2,NA,TRBJ2-2,15,TRBV18,CASSPLAGNTGELFF,TGTGCCAGCTCACCGCTAGCGGGGAACACCGGGGAGCTGTTTTTT
NA,few,TRBJ1-5,16,TRBV30,CAWSVRVGADNQPQHF,TGTGCCTGGAGTGTCAGGGTGGGTGCAGACAATCAGCCCCAGCATTTT
NA,few,TRBJ2-5,16,TRBV18,CASSPLSRGRGETQYF,TGTGCCAGCTCACCATTATCCAGGGGAAGGGGAGAGACCCAGTACTTC
TRBD2,once,TRBJ2-3,16,TRBV11-1,CASSWGLAGVGDTQYF,TGTGCCAGCAGCTGGGGACTAGCGGGAGTGGGAGATACGCAGTATTTT
TRBD1,NA,TRBJ1-5,16,TRBV9,CASSKTGQGFNQPQHF,TGTGCCAGCAGCAAAACGGGACAGGGTTTCAATCAGCCCCAGCATTTT